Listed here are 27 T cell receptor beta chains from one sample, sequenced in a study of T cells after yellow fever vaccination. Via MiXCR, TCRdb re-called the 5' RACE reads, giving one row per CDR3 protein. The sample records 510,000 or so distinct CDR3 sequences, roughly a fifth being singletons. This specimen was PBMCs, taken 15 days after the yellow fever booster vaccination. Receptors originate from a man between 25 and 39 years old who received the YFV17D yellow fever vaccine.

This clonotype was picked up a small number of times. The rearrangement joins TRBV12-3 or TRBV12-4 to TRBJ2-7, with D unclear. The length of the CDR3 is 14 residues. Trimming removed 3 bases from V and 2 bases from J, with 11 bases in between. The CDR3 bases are TGTGCCAGCAGTTTTGGTGGCGGCACCTACGAGCAGTACTTC. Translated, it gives CASSFGGGTYEQYF.

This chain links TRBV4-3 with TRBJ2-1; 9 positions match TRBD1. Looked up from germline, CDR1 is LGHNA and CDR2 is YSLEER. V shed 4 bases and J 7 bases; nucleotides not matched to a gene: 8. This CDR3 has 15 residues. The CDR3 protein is CASSLGTGSRNEQFF. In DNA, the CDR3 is TGCGCCAGCAGCCTAGGGACAGGGTCTAGGAATGAGCAGTTCTTC.

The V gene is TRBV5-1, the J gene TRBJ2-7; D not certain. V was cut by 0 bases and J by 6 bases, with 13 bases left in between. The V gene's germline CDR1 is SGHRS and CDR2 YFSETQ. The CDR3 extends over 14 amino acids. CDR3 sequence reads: CASSLGTSPGEQYF. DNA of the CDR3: TGCGCCAGCAGCTTGGGAACTTCCCCCGGCGAGCAGTACTTC.

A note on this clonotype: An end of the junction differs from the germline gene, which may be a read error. The chain's CDR3 is CANSLGQGKAFF. Here the CDR3 DNA reads TGTGCCAACAGTTTGGGACAGGGGAAAGCTTTCTTT. The chain uses TRBV6-5 and TRBJ1-1; TRBD1 matches 10 bases. This CDR3 is built from 12 residues. CDR1 and CDR2 (germline): MNHEY, SVGAGI.

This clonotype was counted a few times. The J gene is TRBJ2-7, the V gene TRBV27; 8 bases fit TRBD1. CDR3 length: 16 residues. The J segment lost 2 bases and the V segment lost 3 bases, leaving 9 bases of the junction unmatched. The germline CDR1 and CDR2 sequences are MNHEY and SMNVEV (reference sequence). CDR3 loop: CASSFTGQGYTYEQYF. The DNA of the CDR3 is TGTGCCAGCAGTTTCACTGGACAGGGTTACACCTACGAGCAGTACTTC.

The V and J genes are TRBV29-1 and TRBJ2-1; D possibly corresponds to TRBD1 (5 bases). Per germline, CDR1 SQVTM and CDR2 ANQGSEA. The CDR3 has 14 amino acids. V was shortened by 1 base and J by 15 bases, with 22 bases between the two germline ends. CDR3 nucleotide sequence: TGCAGCGTTGAAGGGGCCGGAAACGACAGACTCCCGTTCTTC. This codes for CSVEGAGNDRLPFF.

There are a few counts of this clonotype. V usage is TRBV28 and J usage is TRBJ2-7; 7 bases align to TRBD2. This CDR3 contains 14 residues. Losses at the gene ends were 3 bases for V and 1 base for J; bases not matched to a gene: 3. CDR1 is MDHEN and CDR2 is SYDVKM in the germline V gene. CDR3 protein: CASSFSSGSYEQYF. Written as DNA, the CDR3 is TGTGCCAGCAGTTTTTCTAGCGGATCCTACGAGCAGTACTTC. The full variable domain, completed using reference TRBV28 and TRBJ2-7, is DVKVTQSSRYLVKRTGEKVFLECVQDMDHENMFWYRQDPGLGLRLIYFSYDVKMKEKGDIPEGYSVSREKKERFSLILESASTNQTSMYLCASSFSSGSYEQYFGPGTRLTVT.

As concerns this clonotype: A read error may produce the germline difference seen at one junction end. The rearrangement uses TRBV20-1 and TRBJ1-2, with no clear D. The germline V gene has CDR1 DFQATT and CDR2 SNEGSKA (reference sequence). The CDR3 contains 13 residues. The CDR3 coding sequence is TGCAGTCCTAGTGGTCGCGGGGAAGTGGGCTACACCTTC. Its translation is CSPSGRGEVGYTF.

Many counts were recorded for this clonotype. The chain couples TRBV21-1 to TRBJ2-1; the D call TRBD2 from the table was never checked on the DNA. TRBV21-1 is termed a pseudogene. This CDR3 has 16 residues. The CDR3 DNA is TGTGCCAGCAGCAAAGGGACCCTCAAGGGGTACAATGAGCAGTTCTTC. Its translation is CASSKGTLKGYNEQFF.

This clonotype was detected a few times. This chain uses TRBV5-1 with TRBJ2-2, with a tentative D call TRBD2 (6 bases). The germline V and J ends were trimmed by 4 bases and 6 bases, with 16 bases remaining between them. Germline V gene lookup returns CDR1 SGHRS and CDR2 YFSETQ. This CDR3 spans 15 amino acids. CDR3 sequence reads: CASSLGGRLAGELFF. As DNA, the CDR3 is TGCGCCAGCAGCCTGGGAGGCAGATTGGCCGGGGAGCTGTTTTTT.

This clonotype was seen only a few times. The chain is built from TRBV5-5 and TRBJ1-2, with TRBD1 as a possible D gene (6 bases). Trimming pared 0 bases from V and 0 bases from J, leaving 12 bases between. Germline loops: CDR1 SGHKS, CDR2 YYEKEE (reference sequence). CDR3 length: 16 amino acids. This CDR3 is CASSLVGAGTNYGYTF. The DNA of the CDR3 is TGTGCCAGCAGCTTGGTGGGGGCAGGGACTAACTATGGCTACACCTTC. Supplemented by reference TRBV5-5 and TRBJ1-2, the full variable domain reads DAGVTQSPTHLIKTRGQQVTLRCSPISGHKSVSWYQQVLGQGPQFIFQYYEKEERGRGNFPDRFSARQFPNYSSELNVNALLLGDSALYLCASSLVGAGTNYGYTFGSGTRLTVV.

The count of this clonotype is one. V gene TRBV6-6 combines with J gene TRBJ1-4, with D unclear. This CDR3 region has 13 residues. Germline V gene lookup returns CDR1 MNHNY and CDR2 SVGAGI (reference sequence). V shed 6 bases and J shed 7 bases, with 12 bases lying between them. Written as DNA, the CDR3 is TGTGCCAGCAGCCCGTACGGGGTTGAAAAACTGTTTTTT. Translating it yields CASSPYGVEKLFF.

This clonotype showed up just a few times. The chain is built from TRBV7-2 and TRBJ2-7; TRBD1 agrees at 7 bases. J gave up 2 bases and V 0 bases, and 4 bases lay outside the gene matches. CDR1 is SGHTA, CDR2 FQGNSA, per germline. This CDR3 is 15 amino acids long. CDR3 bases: TGTGCCAGCAGCTTAGCTACAGGGGCACCCTACGAGCAGTACTTC. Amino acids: CASSLATGAPYEQYF.

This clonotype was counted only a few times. DNA of the CDR3: TGTGCCAGCAGTTTTCGGACAGGCGTTTCCTACGAGCAGTACTTC. Amino acids: CASSFRTGVSYEQYF. J is TRBJ2-7 and V is TRBV6-5, with TRBD1 matching 7 bases. Per germline, CDR1 MNHEY and CDR2 SVGAGI. CDR3 size: 15 residues. V shed 4 bases and J 1 base; nucleotides not matched to a gene: 7.

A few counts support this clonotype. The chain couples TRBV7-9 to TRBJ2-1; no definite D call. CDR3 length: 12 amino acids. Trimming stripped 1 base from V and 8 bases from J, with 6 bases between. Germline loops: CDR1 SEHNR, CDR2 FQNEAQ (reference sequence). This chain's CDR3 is CASSLGWDEQFF. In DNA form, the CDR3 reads TGTGCCAGCAGCTTAGGCTGGGATGAGCAGTTCTTC.

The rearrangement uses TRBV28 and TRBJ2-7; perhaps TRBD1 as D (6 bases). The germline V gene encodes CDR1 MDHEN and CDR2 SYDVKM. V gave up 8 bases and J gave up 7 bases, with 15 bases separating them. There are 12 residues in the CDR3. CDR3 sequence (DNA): TGTGCCAGCGGCCTCCTCACAGGGGAGCAGTACTTC. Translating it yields CASGLLTGEQYF.

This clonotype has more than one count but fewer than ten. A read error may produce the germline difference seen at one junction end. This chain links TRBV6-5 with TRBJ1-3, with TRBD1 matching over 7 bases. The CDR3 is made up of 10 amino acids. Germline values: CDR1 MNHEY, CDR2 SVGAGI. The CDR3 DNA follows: TGCCCCAGGGGGGGAAACACCATATATTTT. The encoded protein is CPRGGNTIYF.

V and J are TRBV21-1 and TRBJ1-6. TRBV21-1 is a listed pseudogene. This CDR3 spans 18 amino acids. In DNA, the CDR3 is TGTGCCAGCAGCAAATTAGGGAAAACCAGAAGAGTTAATTCACCCCTCCACTTT. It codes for CASSKLGKTRRVNSPLHF.

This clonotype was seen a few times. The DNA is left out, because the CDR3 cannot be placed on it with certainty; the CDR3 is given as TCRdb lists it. The CDR3 reads CASSFGEGGETQYF. The J gene is TRBJ2-5, the V gene TRBV28; the table's TRBD1 call for D was not verified on the DNA. Germline lookup yields CDR1 MDHEN and CDR2 SYDVKM. The CDR3 is 14 amino acids in total, end residues counted.

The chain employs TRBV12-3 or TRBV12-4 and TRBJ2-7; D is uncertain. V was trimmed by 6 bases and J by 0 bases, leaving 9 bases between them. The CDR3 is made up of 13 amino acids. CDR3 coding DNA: TGTGCCAGCAGCTACCCGGGCTCCTACGAGCAGTACTTC. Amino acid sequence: CASSYPGSYEQYF.

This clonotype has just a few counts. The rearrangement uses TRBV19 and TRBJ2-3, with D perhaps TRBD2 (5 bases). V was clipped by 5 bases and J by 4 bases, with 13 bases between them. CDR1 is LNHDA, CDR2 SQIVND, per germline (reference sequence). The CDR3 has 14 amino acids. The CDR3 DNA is TGTGCCAGTAGTCCTGACCTAGCCGCAGATACGCAGTATTTT. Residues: CASSPDLAADTQYF. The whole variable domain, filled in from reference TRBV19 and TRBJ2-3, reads DGGITQSPKYLFRKEGQNVTLSCEQNLNHDAMYWYRQDPGQGLRLIYYSQIVNDFQKGDIAEGYSVSREKKESFPLTVTSAQKNPTAFYLCASSPDLAADTQYFGPGTRLTVL.

The CDR3 DNA sequence: TGTGCCAGCAAACGGGAACTAGCGGGAGATTATGAGCAGTTCTTC. As protein: CASKRELAGDYEQFF. The rearrangement uses TRBV9 and TRBJ2-1; 11 nucleotides match TRBD2. Germline CDR1 and CDR2: SGDLS and YYNGEE. V shed 6 bases and J 8 bases; nucleotides not matched to a gene: 10. This CDR3 has 15 amino acids.

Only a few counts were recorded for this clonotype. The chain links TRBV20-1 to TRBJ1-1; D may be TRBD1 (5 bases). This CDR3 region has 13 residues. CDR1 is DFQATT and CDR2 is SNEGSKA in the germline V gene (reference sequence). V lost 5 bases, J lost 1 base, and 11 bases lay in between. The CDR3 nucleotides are TGCAGTGCTGAGGGACGGTCGAACACTGAAGCTTTCTTT. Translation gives CSAEGRSNTEAFF.

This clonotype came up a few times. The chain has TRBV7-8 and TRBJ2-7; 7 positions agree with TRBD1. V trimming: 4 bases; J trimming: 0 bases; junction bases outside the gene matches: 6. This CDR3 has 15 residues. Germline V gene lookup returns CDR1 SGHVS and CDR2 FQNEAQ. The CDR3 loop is CASSSGQPSSYEQYF. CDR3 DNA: TGTGCCAGCAGCTCGGGACAGCCCAGCTCCTACGAGCAGTACTTC.

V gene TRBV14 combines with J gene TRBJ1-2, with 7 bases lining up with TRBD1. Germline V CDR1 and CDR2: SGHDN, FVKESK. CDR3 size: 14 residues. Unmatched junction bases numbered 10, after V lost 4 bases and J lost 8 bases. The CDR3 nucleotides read TGTGCCAGCAGCCCGATAGGGGGCATCGGCGGCTACACCTTC. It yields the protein CASSPIGGIGGYTF.

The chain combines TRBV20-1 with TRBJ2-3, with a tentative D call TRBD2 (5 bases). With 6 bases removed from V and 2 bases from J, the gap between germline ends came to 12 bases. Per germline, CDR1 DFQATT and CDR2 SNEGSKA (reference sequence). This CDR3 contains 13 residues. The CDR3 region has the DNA TGCAGTGCGGTCGGAGGAACCACAGATACGCAGTATTTT. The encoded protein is CSAVGGTTDTQYF.

The CDR3 DNA follows: TGCGCCAGCAGCTTCACAGGGTGGTCCTCCTCTGGGGCCAACGTCCTGACTTTC. Protein sequence: CASSFTGWSSSGANVLTF. This chain connects TRBV5-1 to TRBJ2-6, with a possible D match to TRBD1 (6 bases). The germline V and J ends were trimmed by 2 bases and 0 bases, with 15 bases remaining between them. CDR1 is SGHRS, CDR2 YFSETQ, per germline. CDR3 length: 18 amino acids.